This T cell receptor (beta chain) was captured by sequencing in a study of cytomegalovirus exposure and HLA in healthy donors. With 60 Vbeta and 13 Jbeta primers, the PCR was carried out. Assay: immunoSEQ multiplex PCR; the TCRdb copy retains only in-frame clones and omits some. Seen here are 130,000 or so clones, about 80% observed once, and the top ten hold about 9.1%. J gave up 0 bases and V 5 bases, and 2 bases lay outside the gene matches. Germline V gene data show CDR1 as SEHNR and CDR2 as FQNEAQ (reference sequence). This CDR3 is 15 amino acids long. A note on this clone: Its antigen is unknown.

Study-wide results and caveats: Judged likely to be a sequencing artifact was a cluster of highly shared sequence variants. Associated with cytomegalovirus, according to the listing, were 150 to 200 TCR beta chains. For TCR beta chains, V- and J-gene trimming was later linked to a missense DCLRE1C variant.

The sequenced material came from PBMCs. This TCR was sampled from a woman aged 50 to 60 in good health and CMV-seropositive. This chain uses TRBV7-9 with TRBJ1-1; 11 bases are a match to TRBD1. The CDR3 loop is CASSLGQGVNTEAFF. CDR3 coding DNA: TGTGCCAGCAGCCTGGGACAGGGGGTGAACACTGAAGCTTTCTTT.